These 18 T cell receptor beta chains share one sample of origin, sequenced in a study of monozygotic twins with inflammatory bowel disease. TCRdb reanalyzed the 5' RACE reads and collapses them to one entry per CDR3 protein, without DNA. The record lists about 420,000 distinct CDR3 sequences, of which the ten most abundant hold around 2.5%. The sample consisted of blood. These receptors were taken from a human donor with ulcerative colitis or Crohn's disease, or a healthy co-twin of an affected twin (not recorded which).

J is TRBJ2-3 and V is TRBV5-4. This CDR3 comprises 15 residues. Germline V gives CDR1 SGHNT, CDR2 YYREEE (reference sequence). The CDR3 loop is CASSLGVGATDTQYF.

V and J are TRBV20-1 and TRBJ1-6; TCRdb indicates TRBD1, and absent DNA this call remains unverified. The CDR3 loop spans 15 amino acids. CDR1 is DFQATT, CDR2 SNEGSKA, per germline (reference sequence). The CDR3 loop is CSARIPGQGTSPLHF.

This chain links TRBV2 with TRBJ2-7; TCRdb names TRBD2, which stays unverified in the absence of DNA. CDR3 length: 13 amino acids. CDR1 SNHLY and CDR2 FYNNEI come from the germline V gene. CDR3 region: CASSREKQYEQYF. The full variable domain, with the rest looked up from reference TRBV2 and TRBJ2-7, is EPEVTQTPSHQVTQMGQEVILRCVPISNHLYFYWYRQILGQKVEFLVSFYNNEISEKSEIFDDQFSVERPDGSNFTLKIRSTKLEDSAMYFCASSREKQYEQYFGPGTRLTVT.

The rearrangement links TRBV20-1 to TRBJ1-5. The CDR3 is made up of 12 amino acids. Germline assignment: CDR1 DFQATT and CDR2 SNEGSKA (reference sequence). The CDR3 region is CSARRGNQPQHF.

V is TRBV4-1 and J is TRBJ2-2; TCRdb selects TRBD2, and the lack of DNA leaves this call unchecked. Germline lookup yields CDR1 MGHRA and CDR2 YSYEKL. The length of the CDR3 is 16 residues. CDR3 residues: CASSQVEGLNTGELFF.

The CDR3 sequence is CASSLSESTDTQYF. The V call is TRBV18, the J call TRBJ2-3. Germline V gene lookup returns CDR1 KGHSH and CDR2 LQKENI. CDR3 length: 14 residues.

The rearrangement joins TRBV5-1 to TRBJ2-1; TCRdb gives TRBD2 as the D gene, but with no DNA this cannot be confirmed. The V gene's germline CDR1 is SGHRS and CDR2 YFSETQ. The CDR3 length is 15 residues. This CDR3 is CASSLAGDIYNEQFF.

The chain combines TRBV7-2 with TRBJ2-5; TCRdb designates TRBD1, a call that cannot be tested without DNA. Germline CDR1 SGHTA, CDR2 FQGNSA. This CDR3 comprises 16 residues. The CDR3 loop reads CASSLMPQGGLGTQYF.

This chain uses TRBV5-1 with TRBJ2-2; the D call from TCRdb, TRBD2, cannot be confirmed without DNA. The CDR3 contains 18 residues. The V gene's germline CDR1 is SGHRS and CDR2 YFSETQ. This CDR3 is CASSLGGDPRINTGELFF.

The V and J genes are TRBV5-1 and TRBJ2-7; the D call of TRBD1 rests on TCRdb alone, since no DNA is present to check it. The CDR3 extends over 23 amino acids. Germline V gives CDR1 SGHRS, CDR2 YFSETQ. The CDR3 sequence is CASSLLPTTLAPARQGDSFEQYF.

The chain uses TRBV3-1 and TRBJ2-1; no DNA is available, so the TRBD1 call from TCRdb remains unchecked. Per germline, CDR1 LGHDT and CDR2 YNNKEL (reference sequence). The length of the CDR3 is 15 residues. Here the CDR3 reads CASSPSGGTYNEQFF.

This sequence joins TRBV6-5 and TRBJ2-7; lacking DNA, the TRBD1 call made by TCRdb goes unchecked. CDR3 length: 15 amino acids. Germline V lookup: CDR1 MNHEY, CDR2 SVGAGI. This CDR3 reads CASSYSSTGNYEQYF.

The gene calls are TRBV27 and TRBJ1-1; TCRdb lists TRBD1, though no DNA is available to test this call. The CDR3 covers 15 residues. The germline V gene has CDR1 MNHEY and CDR2 SMNVEV (reference sequence). The CDR3 sequence is CASRNGHGAGTEAFF.

The chain is built from TRBV28 and TRBJ2-7; TCRdb's D call, TRBD2, is unchecked because there is no DNA. The CDR3 totals 16 residues. CDR1 and CDR2 (germline): MDHEN, SYDVKM. CDR3 loop: CASSSAPTSGRYEQYF.

V and J are TRBV10-3 and TRBJ2-2; TCRdb lists TRBD1, though no DNA is available to test this call. CDR3 length: 16 residues. Germline V lookup: CDR1 ENHRY, CDR2 SYGVKD. The CDR3 loop is CAISESRGQNTGELFF.

The chain links TRBV7-2 to TRBJ2-5. CDR3 length equals 14 residues. Germline-derived CDR1 and CDR2 are SGHTA and FQGNSA. The CDR3 sequence is CASSLAGVKETQYF.

V gene TRBV7-2 combines with J gene TRBJ1-3. The germline gives CDR1 SGHTA, CDR2 FQGNSA. The CDR3 totals 16 residues. CDR3 in amino acids: CASSLGGGGSGNTIYF.

The chain recombines TRBV7-9 with TRBJ2-1; TCRdb designates TRBD1, a call that cannot be tested without DNA. The CDR3 loop spans 12 amino acids. CDR1 SEHNR and CDR2 FQNEAQ come from the germline V gene (reference sequence). CDR3 region: CASQGEWNEQFF.